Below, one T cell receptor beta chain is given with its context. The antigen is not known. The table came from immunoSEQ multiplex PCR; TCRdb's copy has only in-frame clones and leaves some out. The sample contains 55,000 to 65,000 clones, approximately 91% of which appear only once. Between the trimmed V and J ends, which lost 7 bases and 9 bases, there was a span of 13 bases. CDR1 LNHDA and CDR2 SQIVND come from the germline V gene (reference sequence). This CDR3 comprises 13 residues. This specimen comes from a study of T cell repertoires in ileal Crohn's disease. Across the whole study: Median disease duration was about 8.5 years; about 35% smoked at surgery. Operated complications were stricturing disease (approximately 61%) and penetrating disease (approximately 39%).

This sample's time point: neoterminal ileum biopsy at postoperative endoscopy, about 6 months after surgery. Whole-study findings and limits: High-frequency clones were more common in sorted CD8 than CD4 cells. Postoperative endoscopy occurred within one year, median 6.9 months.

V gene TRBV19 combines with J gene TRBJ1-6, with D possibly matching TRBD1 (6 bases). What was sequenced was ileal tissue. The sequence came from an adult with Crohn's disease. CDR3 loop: CASNQGSTSPLHF. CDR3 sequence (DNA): TGTGCCAGTAACCAGGGGTCGACTTCACCCCTCCACTTT.